The present entry profiles one T cell receptor (beta chain) with its context. The target antigen is unknown. The sample belongs to a study of tissue T cells after allogeneic stem cell transplantation. CDR3 sequences, V/J genes, frequencies and template counts came from survey-depth TCRbeta sequencing. TCRdb keeps only in-frame clones here, not all; method: immunoSEQ multiplex PCR. The sample has nearly 10,000 clones, under 80% seen once. This CDR3 is built from 19 residues. Germline V gene data show CDR1 as LGHDT and CDR2 as YNNKEL (reference sequence). The ends lost 0 bases at V and 2 bases at J; junction bases unmatched: 14. Study outcomes and limitations: Some tissue clones might be persisting host cells; their alloreactivity or antigen specificity was not determined. Only a limited share of tissue TCRs appeared in blood or spleen.

The origin of this receptor is an older male donor with lung cancer. This rearrangement joins TRBV3-1 (or the pseudogene TRBV3-2) to TRBJ1-1; 8 bases match TRBD1. Specimen: tissue from the stomach, collected at autopsy. This chain's CDR3 is CASSQEGVRDRFINTEAFF. Written as DNA, the CDR3 is TGTGCCAGCAGCCAAGAAGGGGTCCGGGACAGGTTTATCAACACTGAAGCTTTCTTT.